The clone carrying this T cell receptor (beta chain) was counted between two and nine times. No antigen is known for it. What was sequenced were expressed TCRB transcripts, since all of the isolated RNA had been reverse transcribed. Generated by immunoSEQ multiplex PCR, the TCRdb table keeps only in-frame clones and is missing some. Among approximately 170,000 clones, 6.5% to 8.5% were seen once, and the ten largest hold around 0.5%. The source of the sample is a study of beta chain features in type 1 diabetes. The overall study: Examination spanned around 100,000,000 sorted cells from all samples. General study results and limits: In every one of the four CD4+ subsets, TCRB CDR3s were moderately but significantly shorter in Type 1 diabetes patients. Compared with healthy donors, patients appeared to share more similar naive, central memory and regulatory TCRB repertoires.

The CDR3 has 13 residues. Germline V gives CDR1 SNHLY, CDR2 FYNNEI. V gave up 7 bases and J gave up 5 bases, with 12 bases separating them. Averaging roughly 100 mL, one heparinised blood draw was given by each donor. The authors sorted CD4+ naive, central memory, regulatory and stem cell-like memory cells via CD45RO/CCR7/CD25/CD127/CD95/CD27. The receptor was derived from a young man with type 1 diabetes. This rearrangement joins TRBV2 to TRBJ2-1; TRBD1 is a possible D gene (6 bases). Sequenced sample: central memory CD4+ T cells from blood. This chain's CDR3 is CASTGQLHNEQFF. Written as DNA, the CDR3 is TGTGCCAGCACAGGACAGTTACACAATGAGCAGTTCTTC.